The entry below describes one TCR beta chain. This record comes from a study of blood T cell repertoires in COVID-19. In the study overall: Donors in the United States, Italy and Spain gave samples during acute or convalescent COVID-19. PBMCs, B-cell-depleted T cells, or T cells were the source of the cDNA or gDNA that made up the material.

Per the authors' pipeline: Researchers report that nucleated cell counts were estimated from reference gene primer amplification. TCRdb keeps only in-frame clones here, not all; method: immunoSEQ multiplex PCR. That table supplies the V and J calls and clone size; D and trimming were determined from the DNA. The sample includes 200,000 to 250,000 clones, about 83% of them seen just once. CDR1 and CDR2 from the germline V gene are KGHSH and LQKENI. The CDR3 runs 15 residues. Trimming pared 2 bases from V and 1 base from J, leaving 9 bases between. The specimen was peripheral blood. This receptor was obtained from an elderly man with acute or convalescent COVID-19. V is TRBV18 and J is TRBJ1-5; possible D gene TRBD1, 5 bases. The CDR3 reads CASSPRGMSNQPQHF. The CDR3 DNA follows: TGTGCCAGCTCACCAAGGGGTATGAGCAATCAGCCCCAGCATTTT.